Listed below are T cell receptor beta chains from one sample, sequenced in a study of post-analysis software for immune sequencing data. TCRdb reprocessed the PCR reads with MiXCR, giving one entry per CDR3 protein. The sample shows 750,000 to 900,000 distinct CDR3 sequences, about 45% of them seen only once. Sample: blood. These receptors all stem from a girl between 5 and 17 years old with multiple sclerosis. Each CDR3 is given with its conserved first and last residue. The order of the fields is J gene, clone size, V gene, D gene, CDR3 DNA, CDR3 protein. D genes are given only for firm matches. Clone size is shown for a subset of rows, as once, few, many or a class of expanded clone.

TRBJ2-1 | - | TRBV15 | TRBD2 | TGTGCCACCAGCAGAGATAGGAGCGGGGGGTACAATGAGCAGTTCTTC | CATSRDRSGGYNEQFF
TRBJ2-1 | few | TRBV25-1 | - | TGTGCCAGCAGTGAATTGGGCGTTGGCAATGAGCAGTTCTTC | CASSELGVGNEQFF
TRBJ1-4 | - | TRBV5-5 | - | TGTGCCAGCAGCTTGCCAGGGGACCGGGGAAAACTGTTTTTT | CASSLPGDRGKLFF
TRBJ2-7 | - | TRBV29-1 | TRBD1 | TGCAGTGTTGTATCAGGGACAGGGATTGACGAGCAGTACTTC | CSVVSGTGIDEQYF
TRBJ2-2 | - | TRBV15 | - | TGTGCCACCAGCCCGGGGCTGGCCGGTCCCGGGGAGCTGTTTTTT | CATSPGLAGPGELFF
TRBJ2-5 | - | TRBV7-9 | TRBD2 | TGTGCCAGCAGACGACCCCCCAGCGGGAGAGAGACCCAGTACTTC | CASRRPPSGRETQYF
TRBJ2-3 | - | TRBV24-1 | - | TGTGCCACCAGTGATGTGGGCACAGATACGCAGTATTTT | CATSDVGTDTQYF
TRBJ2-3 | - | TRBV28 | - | TGTGCCAGCAGTAAACCCAGCACAGATACGCAGTATTTT | CASSKPSTDTQYF
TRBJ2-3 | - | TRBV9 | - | TGTGCCAGCAGCCCCGACAGGTGGGCTAGCGCCTCAGATACGCAGTATTTT | CASSPDRWASASDTQYF
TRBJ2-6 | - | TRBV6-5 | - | TGTGCCAGCAGTTACAGTGCGGGCCTTATCGGGGCCAACGTCCTGACTTTC | CASSYSAGLIGANVLTF
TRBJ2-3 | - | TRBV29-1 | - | TGCAGCGTTGAGGGGAGAGCGGCACTTTCCGGAGCCACAGATACGCAGTATTTT | CSVEGRAALSGATDTQYF